This passage covers 26 T cell receptor beta chains from one sample sequenced in a study of T cells in Graves' hyperthyroidism and ophthalmopathy. The investigators amplified TCR beta CDR3 regions from RNA transcripts. HTBI primers were the set used in a first-round RT-PCR of the TCR CDR3. TCRdb redid the calling of the multiplex PCR reads with MiXCR, one entry per CDR3 protein. This table has fewer than 350,000 distinct CDR3 sequences, 10% to 15% appearing once. The material sequenced was blood. The receptors were gathered from a woman in her 30s with Graves' hyperthyroidism that later progressed to Graves' ophthalmopathy.

This sequence joins TRBV7-9 and TRBJ2-1; 8 bases fit TRBD2. Germline-derived CDR1 and CDR2 are SEHNR and FQNEAQ (reference sequence). J gave up 4 bases and V 1 base, and 0 bases lay outside the gene matches. The CDR3 runs 14 residues. The CDR3 is CASSLGGRYNEQFF. CDR3 bases: TGTGCCAGCAGCTTAGGCGGGAGGTACAATGAGCAGTTCTTC.

About this clonotype: The germline gene is not matched at one end of the junction; a read error may be the cause. V gene TRBV4-2 combines with J gene TRBJ1-5; D perhaps matches TRBD1 (6 bases). Germline lookup yields CDR1 LGHNA and CDR2 YNFKEQ. CDR3 length: 15 residues. This CDR3 reads CASSQESRGNQPQQF. The CDR3 nucleotides are TGTGCCAGCAGCCAAGAGAGCAGGGGCAATCAGCCCCAGCAATTT.

Many counts were recorded for this clonotype. V usage is TRBV2 and J usage is TRBJ2-1; TRBD2 matches 10 bases. Looked up from germline, CDR1 is SNHLY and CDR2 is FYNNEI. This CDR3 region has 15 residues. V trimming: 4 bases; J trimming: 8 bases; junction bases outside the gene matches: 8. The CDR3: CASSGGSGRQYEQFF. The CDR3 coding sequence is TGTGCCAGCAGTGGGGGTAGCGGGAGGCAATATGAGCAGTTCTTC.

This clonotype was seen many times. The genes are TRBV27 and TRBJ1-2; no clear D. The germline V gene encodes CDR1 MNHEY and CDR2 SMNVEV (reference sequence). Between the trimmed V and J ends, which lost 1 base and 8 bases, there was a span of 11 bases. The CDR3 covers 13 residues. CDR3 region: CASSLYGPWGYTF. The CDR3 DNA follows: TGTGCCAGCAGTTTATATGGCCCGTGGGGCTACACCTTC.

This sequence joins TRBV4-1 and TRBJ1-2, with D possibly being TRBD1 (6 bases). Trimming removed 2 bases from V and 4 bases from J, with 8 bases in between. The CDR3 loop spans 13 amino acids. Germline lookup yields CDR1 MGHRA and CDR2 YSYEKL. CDR3 nucleotide sequence: TGCGCCAGCAGCCAAAGGGGGAGCTATGGCTACACCTTC. Amino acid sequence: CASSQRGSYGYTF.

This clonotype was seen at least ten times. The chain is built from TRBV6-2 or TRBV6-3 and TRBJ1-2, with 10 positions matching TRBD1. The CDR3 is 15 amino acids. The V gene end was trimmed by 7 bases and the J gene end by 8 bases; junction bases not matched to a gene: 13. Germline values: CDR1 MNHEY, CDR2 SVGEGT. The CDR3 region has the DNA TGTGCCAGCATGACCGCCGGGACAGGGGATTGGGGCTACACCTTC. Encoded protein: CASMTAGTGDWGYTF.

With respect to this clonotype: This may arise from a read error, as a much more abundant clone is one base away. V usage is TRBV29-1 and J usage is TRBJ2-7; 9 bases are a match to TRBD2. Germline V gene data show CDR1 as SQVTM and CDR2 as ANQGSEA. This CDR3 comprises 12 residues. J was trimmed by 5 bases and V by 6 bases; bases with no gene match: 5. CDR3 nucleotides: TGCAGCGTGCGGGGGGGCCCCAACGAGCAGTACTTC. It yields the protein CSVRGGPNEQYF.

This clonotype was counted ten times or more. The V call is TRBV6-2 or TRBV6-3, the J call TRBJ2-7; 14 nucleotides align to TRBD2. The V and J ends lost 6 bases and 5 bases, in that order; junction bases with no gene match: 0. This CDR3 region has 13 residues. Germline V gene sequence: CDR1 MNHEY, CDR2 SVGEGT. CDR3 coding DNA: TGTGCCAGCAGGACTAGCGGGAGGGACGAGCAGTACTTC. Translating it yields CASRTSGRDEQYF.

This clonotype was seen many times. The chain has TRBV20-1 and TRBJ2-7; 8 nucleotides match TRBD2. CDR3 length equals 14 residues. V dropped 4 bases and J dropped 5; count of bases not matched to a gene: 10. Per germline, CDR1 DFQATT and CDR2 SNEGSKA (reference sequence). The chain's CDR3 is CSANPRPAGDEQYF. The CDR3 DNA reads as TGCAGTGCTAACCCCCGGCCAGCGGGAGACGAGCAGTACTTC.

This clonotype was recorded a few times. The chain is built from TRBV5-1 and TRBJ2-2, with 9 bases matching TRBD1. The V gene end was trimmed by 4 bases and the J gene end by 5 bases; junction bases not matched to a gene: 3. The CDR3 consists of 14 residues. Germline V lookup: CDR1 SGHRS, CDR2 YFSETQ. The CDR3 sequence is CASSGQGLTGELFF. CDR3 bases: TGCGCCAGCAGCGGACAGGGGTTGACCGGGGAGCTGTTTTTT.

This clonotype has a count of ten or more. The gene calls are TRBV5-1 and TRBJ2-2; D is possibly TRBD1 or TRBD2 (5 bases each). Trimming pared 1 base from V and 4 bases from J, leaving 11 bases between. Germline CDR1 reads SGHRS; CDR2 reads YFSETQ. The CDR3 has 15 amino acids. The CDR3 sequence is CASSLRDQLTGELFF. In nucleotides, the CDR3 is TGCGCCAGCAGCTTGAGGGACCAACTCACCGGGGAGCTGTTTTTT.

This clonotype has just a few counts. The V call is TRBV4-1, the J call TRBJ1-1; 12 bases align to TRBD1. The J segment lost 2 bases and the V segment lost 4 bases, leaving 8 bases of the junction unmatched. This CDR3 has 17 amino acids. CDR1 and CDR2 from the germline V gene are MGHRA and YSYEKL. The CDR3 sequence is CASSRRDRGRINTEAFF. The CDR3 nucleotides are TGCGCCAGCAGCCGCCGGGACAGGGGGCGTATTAACACTGAAGCTTTCTTT.

There are a few counts of this clonotype. The chain employs TRBV5-6 and TRBJ2-7; 7 bases match TRBD2. CDR3 length equals 15 residues. Germline values: CDR1 SGHDT, CDR2 YYEEEE. The V and J ends lost 0 bases and 0 bases, in that order; junction bases with no gene match: 3. The CDR3 spells CASSLARDYSYEQYF. The CDR3 bases are TGTGCCAGCAGCTTGGCTCGGGACTACTCCTACGAGCAGTACTTC. Full variable domain (outside the CDR3, taken from reference TRBV5-6 and TRBJ2-7): DAGVTQSPTHLIKTRGQQVTLRCSPKSGHDTVSWYQQALGQGPQFIFQYYEEEERQRGNFPDRFSGHQFPNYSSELNVNALLLGDSALYLCASSLARDYSYEQYFGPGTRLTVT.

Turning to this clonotype: This may be a read error, as it is one base from a much larger clone. V and J are TRBV20-1 and TRBJ1-6, with 11 bases that match TRBD1. Per the germline V gene, CDR1 is DFQATT and CDR2 is SNEGSKA (reference sequence). This CDR3 is built from 17 residues. The V and J ends lost 3 bases and 11 bases, in that order; junction bases with no gene match: 15. CDR3 amino acids: CSASSPAGQGDGPPLHF. The CDR3, as DNA: TGCAGTGCTAGCTCCCCCGCGGGACAGGGGGACGGTCCACCCCTCCACTTT.

The chain combines TRBV24-1 with TRBJ2-2; D is perhaps TRBD2 (6 bases). V gave up 9 bases and J gave up 1 base, with 14 bases separating them. CDR1 and CDR2 (germline): KGHDR, SFDVKD. The CDR3 has 15 amino acids. CDR3 in amino acids: CATASGTENTGELFF. In DNA form, the CDR3 reads TGTGCCACCGCGTCCGGGACTGAGAACACCGGGGAGCTGTTTTTT.

This clonotype was seen at least ten times. The chain carries TRBV20-1 and TRBJ2-2, with 10 nucleotides matching TRBD2. The CDR3 extends over 15 amino acids. Germline lookup yields CDR1 DFQATT and CDR2 SNEGSKA (reference sequence). V was pared by 3 bases and J by 6 bases, with 7 bases of the junction left unmatched. CDR3 DNA sequence: TGCAGTGCTAGCCCACTAGCGGGAATAGCCGGGGAGCTGTTTTTT. Amino acids: CSASPLAGIAGELFF.

J is TRBJ2-1 and V is TRBV4-3; 10 bases are a match to TRBD2. The CDR3 length is 16 residues. V gave up 5 bases and J gave up 3 bases; unmatched junction bases: 7. Looked up from germline, CDR1 is LGHNA and CDR2 is YSLEER. The CDR3 sequence: CASSEPTSGNYNEQFF. DNA for the CDR3: TGCGCCAGCAGCGAACCAACTAGCGGGAACTACAATGAGCAGTTCTTC.

This clonotype was found many times. The CDR3 sequence is CASSQILDRGNTEAFF. CDR3 nucleotide sequence: TGCGCCAGCAGCCAGATCCTGGACAGGGGGAACACTGAAGCTTTCTTT. The chain recombines TRBV4-1 with TRBJ1-1, with TRBD1 identical over 9 bases. Per the germline V gene, CDR1 is MGHRA and CDR2 is YSYEKL. Trimming cost V 3 bases and J 1 base; bases outside gene matches: 6. The CDR3 is 16 amino acids.

This clonotype was seen ten or more times. The chain joins TRBV20-1 to TRBJ2-5; possibly TRBD1 or TRBD2 for D (5 bases each). Germline lookup yields CDR1 DFQATT and CDR2 SNEGSKA (reference sequence). The V and J ends lost 4 bases and 2 bases respectively, with 11 bases between them. This CDR3 spans 13 amino acids. The CDR3 sequence is CSATGRIQETQYF. DNA for the CDR3: TGCAGTGCTACGGGGCGGATTCAAGAGACCCAGTACTTC.

This clonotype appeared a few times. A read error may be the cause here, since a much bigger clone is one base away. CDR3 sequence reads: CASSFAPDEQFF. The CDR3 coding sequence is TGTGCCAGCAGCTTCGCGCCGGATGAGCAGTTCTTC. V is TRBV11-3 and J is TRBJ2-1; no firm D call. The CDR3 extends over 12 amino acids. Trimming took off 3 bases at V and 8 bases at J, with 8 bases between the two ends. CDR1 and CDR2 (germline): SGHNT, YENEEA.

This chain joins TRBV5-6 and TRBJ1-2; no firm D call. The V gene lost 7 bases and the J gene lost 0 bases, with 13 bases spanning the gap. This CDR3 comprises 14 residues. Germline loops: CDR1 SGHDT, CDR2 YYEEEE. DNA of the CDR3: TGTGCCAGCTTACCATTGTCAGCTAACTATGGCTACACCTTC. Translated: CASLPLSANYGYTF.

This clonotype was counted between two and nine times. This CDR3 is CASSYSLAWGGGANVLTF. CDR3 DNA sequence: TGTGCCAGCAGTTACTCGTTAGCGTGGGGGGGTGGGGCCAACGTCCTGACTTTC. V gene TRBV6-6 combines with J gene TRBJ2-6; 7 bases are a match to TRBD2. CDR3 length: 18 amino acids. Germline V gives CDR1 MNHNY, CDR2 SVGAGI (reference sequence). The junction had 8 bases not matched to a gene; V was cut back by 0 bases and J by 3 bases.

At least ten counts were recorded for this clonotype. The CDR3 here is CSARRTRVPNEQFF. The CDR3, as DNA: TGCAGTGCTAGGAGGACTAGAGTCCCGAATGAGCAGTTCTTC. The rearrangement joins TRBV20-1 to TRBJ2-1, with 7 bases matching TRBD2. After removal of 3 bases from V and 7 bases from J, the junction contained 9 bases not matched to a gene. CDR3 length: 14 amino acids. CDR1 and CDR2 (germline): DFQATT, SNEGSKA (reference sequence).

This clonotype was picked up many times. The chain uses TRBV5-1 and TRBJ1-2; 8 bases are shared with TRBD1. The V segment lost 1 base and the J segment 6 bases; nucleotides outside the gene matches: 8. The CDR3 runs 15 residues. Looked up from germline, CDR1 is SGHRS and CDR2 is YFSETQ. The CDR3 reads CASSLPRQGLDGYTF. As DNA, the CDR3 is TGCGCCAGCAGCTTGCCTCGACAGGGGCTAGATGGCTACACCTTC.

This clonotype was counted ten times or more. This chain links TRBV6-8 with TRBJ2-2; D not resolved. The germline V gene has CDR1 MNHGY and CDR2 SAAAGT. The CDR3 consists of 15 residues. V was pared by 2 bases and J by 6 bases, with 13 bases between. Written as DNA, the CDR3 is TGTGCCAGCAGTTACGTACCTCAACCCCCCGGGGAGCTGTTTTTT. This codes for CASSYVPQPPGELFF.

This chain joins TRBV19 and TRBJ2-5; 7 nucleotides line up with TRBD2. Looked up from germline, CDR1 is LNHDA and CDR2 is SQIVND (reference sequence). The V segment lost 0 bases and the J segment 1 base; nucleotides outside the gene matches: 11. CDR3 length: 18 amino acids. The CDR3: CASSIDLRGGTFQETQYF. In nucleotides, the CDR3 is TGTGCCAGTAGTATAGATCTACGCGGGGGAACTTTCCAAGAGACCCAGTACTTC. The whole variable domain, remainder taken from reference TRBV19 and TRBJ2-5, is DGGITQSPKYLFRKEGQNVTLSCEQNLNHDAMYWYRQDPGQGLRLIYYSQIVNDFQKGDIAEGYSVSREKKESFPLTVTSAQKNPTAFYLCASSIDLRGGTFQETQYFGPGTRLLVL.